The next 23 T cell receptor beta chains were all read from a single sample in a study of shared clonotypes between healthy human individuals. The method was immunoSEQ multiplex PCR; TCRdb's version includes in-frame clones alone and lacks a portion of them. The table shows 2 million to 2.5 million clones, with approximately 93% occurring only once. Material: naive CD4+ T cells from PBMCs. The subset is: CD45RA+ positively selected. Every receptor here comes from a man younger than 35 in good health. Some clones in this sample may be carry-over from other donors' samples.

The rearrangement links TRBV4-2 to TRBJ2-3; TRBD2 aligns across 16 bases. Trimming at V came to 3 bases and at J to 4 bases, leaving 1 base not matched to a gene. The CDR3 length is 16 residues. Germline-derived CDR1 and CDR2 are LGHNA and YNFKEQ. The DNA for the CDR3 is TGTGCCAGCAGCCAGGGACTAGCGGGAGGGCCAGATACGCAGTATTTT. This sequence encodes CASSQGLAGGPDTQYF.

V is TRBV11-2 and J is TRBJ2-3, with D hard to call. The CDR3 length is 13 residues. With 5 bases removed from V and 0 bases from J, the gap between germline ends came to 6 bases. Germline assignment: CDR1 SGHAT and CDR2 FQNNGV. The chain's CDR3 is CASSETSTDTQYF. The CDR3 DNA reads TGTGCCAGCAGCGAGACCAGCACAGATACGCAGTATTTT.

This clone was picked up one time. This sequence joins TRBV19 and TRBJ2-1; 12 positions match TRBD2. The CDR3 is 17 residues long. After removal of 1 base from V and 4 bases from J, the junction contained 5 bases not matched to a gene. The germline CDR1 and CDR2 sequences are LNHDA and SQIVND (reference sequence). The CDR3 spells CASSIAALAGGYNEQFF. The CDR3 region has the DNA TGTGCCAGTAGTATAGCGGCCCTAGCGGGAGGGTACAATGAGCAGTTCTTC.

The V call is TRBV27, the J call TRBJ1-2; TRBD1 agrees at 8 bases. Trimming took 3 bases from V and 6 from J; bases not matched to a gene: 3. The CDR3 loop spans 13 amino acids. Germline values: CDR1 MNHEY, CDR2 SMNVEV (reference sequence). CDR3 amino acids: CASSLATGDGYTF. CDR3 nucleotide sequence: TGTGCCAGCAGTTTGGCGACAGGGGATGGCTACACCTTC.

This chain connects TRBV19 to TRBJ2-5; weak D call: TRBD1 (5 bases). There are 15 residues in the CDR3. Trimming removed 3 bases from V and 5 bases from J, with 16 bases in between. Germline V gene data show CDR1 as LNHDA and CDR2 as SQIVND (reference sequence). The CDR3 DNA is TGTGCCAGTAGTATGCAGGGTTTGTCGCTCGAGACCCAGTACTTC. It yields the protein CASSMQGLSLETQYF. The complete variable domain, with remaining parts taken from reference TRBV19 and TRBJ2-5, reads DGGITQSPKYLFRKEGQNVTLSCEQNLNHDAMYWYRQDPGQGLRLIYYSQIVNDFQKGDIAEGYSVSREKKESFPLTVTSAQKNPTAFYLCASSMQGLSLETQYFGPGTRLLVL.

For this clone: A much larger clone is a single base away; this may be a read error. The chain combines TRBV5-1 with TRBJ2-5; D is uncertain. The CDR3 totals 11 residues. Germline V CDR1 and CDR2: SGHRS, YFSETQ. The germline V and J ends were trimmed by 5 bases and 1 base, with 3 bases remaining between them. Here the CDR3 DNA reads TGCGCCAGCAGGTCCCAAGAGACCCAGTACTTC. Translating gives CASRSQETQYF. Looking up the rest from reference TRBV5-1 and TRBJ2-5 gives the full variable domain: KAGVTQTPRYLIKTRGQQVTLSCSPISGHRSVSWYQQTPGQGLQFLFEYFSETQRNKGNFPGRFSGRQFSNSRSEMNVSTLELGDSALYLCASRSQETQYFGPGTRLLVL.

V is TRBV6-6 and J is TRBJ2-7; D assignment may be TRBD1 or TRBD2 (7 bases each). CDR1 is MNHNY, CDR2 SVGAGI, per germline (reference sequence). The V and J ends lost 5 bases and 2 bases respectively, with 16 bases between them. The CDR3 spans 15 residues. This CDR3 is CASSGRGGNPYEQYF. The DNA of the CDR3 is TGTGCCAGCAGTGGCAGGGGGGGGAATCCCTACGAGCAGTACTTC.

The table lists this clone with a few counts. V and J are TRBV5-4 and TRBJ1-2; 9 nucleotides align to TRBD1. CDR3 length: 13 amino acids. V shed 4 bases and J 6 bases; nucleotides not matched to a gene: 4. CDR1 is SGHNT, CDR2 YYREEE, per germline (reference sequence). The DNA of the CDR3 is TGTGCCAGCAGCCAGGGACAGGGCAATGGCTACACCTTC. This gives the protein CASSQGQGNGYTF.

The chain joins TRBV7-9 to TRBJ2-3, with 10 nucleotides matching TRBD2. CDR1 SEHNR and CDR2 FQNEAQ come from the germline V gene (reference sequence). The CDR3 is 16 amino acids. V shed 5 bases and J 5 bases; nucleotides not matched to a gene: 10. CDR3 DNA: TGTGCCAGCAGCCTCCGGAGCGGGAGGGCGATAGATACGCAGTATTTT. Translated, it gives CASSLRSGRAIDTQYF. Filled out from reference TRBV7-9 and TRBJ2-3, the complete variable domain reads DTGVSQNPRHKITKRGQNVTFRCDPISEHNRLYWYRQTLGQGPEFLTYFQNEAQLEKSRLLSDRFSAERPKGSFSTLEIQRTEQGDSAMYLCASSLRSGRAIDTQYFGPGTRLTVL.

This chain uses TRBV28 with TRBJ1-2; D is uncertain. This CDR3 contains 15 residues. Germline lookup yields CDR1 MDHEN and CDR2 SYDVKM. V was cut by 2 bases and J by 6 bases, with 16 bases left in between. The CDR3 region is CASSLRPPLRHGYTF. Here the CDR3 DNA reads TGTGCCAGCAGTTTAAGGCCCCCTCTAAGGCATGGCTACACCTTC.

The chain carries TRBV12-5 and TRBJ2-3; unclear D gene. The ends were cut back, 6 bases at V and 8 bases at J, with 15 bases in the middle. The germline V gene encodes CDR1 LGHNT and CDR2 FRNRAP. The CDR3 length is 13 residues. CDR3 bases: TGTGCTAGTGGCCTGACATTACGCTCTACGCAGTATTTT. It encodes CASGLTLRSTQYF.

The V gene is TRBV5-4, the J gene TRBJ2-1, with 15 bases fitting TRBD2. The CDR3 runs to 17 residues. The germline gives CDR1 SGHNT, CDR2 YYREEE (reference sequence). Losses at the gene ends were 4 bases for V and 8 bases for J; bases not matched to a gene: 10. The CDR3 here is CASSGRTSGRALYEQFF. CDR3 DNA: TGTGCCAGCAGCGGCAGGACTAGCGGGAGGGCCCTCTATGAGCAGTTCTTC. Looking up the rest from reference TRBV5-4 and TRBJ2-1 gives the full variable domain: ETGVTQSPTHLIKTRGQQVTLRCSSQSGHNTVSWYQQALGQGPQFIFQYYREEENGRGNFPPRFSGLQFPNYSSELNVNALELDDSALYLCASSGRTSGRALYEQFFGPGTRLTVL.

This clone was observed once. This sequence joins TRBV13 and TRBJ2-1, with D possibly matching TRBD1 (5 bases). The CDR3 runs to 16 residues. V shed 5 bases and J shed 8 bases, with 22 bases lying between them. Germline V gene lookup returns CDR1 PRHDT and CDR2 FYEKMQ (reference sequence). The CDR3 protein is CASSPFRTRVEDEQFF. The DNA for the CDR3 is TGTGCCAGCAGCCCGTTCCGGACAAGGGTTGAGGATGAGCAGTTCTTC.

The J gene is TRBJ2-7, the V gene TRBV14, with 11 bases lining up with TRBD1. The CDR3 contains 17 residues. V dropped 5 bases and J dropped 2; count of bases not matched to a gene: 11. Germline V lookup: CDR1 SGHDN, CDR2 FVKESK. As DNA, the CDR3 is TGTGCCAGCAGCAGATGGCGTCCGGGACAGGGGGCCTACGAGCAGTACTTC. It translates to CASSRWRPGQGAYEQYF.

In DNA, the CDR3 is TGTGCCAGCAGTTTCTTTGGGACAGGAAGGTTAATAAATGGCTACACCTTC. Protein sequence: CASSFFGTGRLINGYTF. The chain links TRBV28 to TRBJ1-2, with 8 bases fitting TRBD1. This CDR3 contains 17 residues. Germline values: CDR1 MDHEN, CDR2 SYDVKM. V dropped 3 bases and J dropped 6; count of bases not matched to a gene: 15.

V gene TRBV4-2 combines with J gene TRBJ1-4, with 9 bases matching TRBD1. CDR3 length: 17 amino acids. V lost 4 bases, J lost 4 bases, and 10 bases stayed unmatched. CDR1 and CDR2 (germline): LGHNA, YNFKEQ. As DNA, the CDR3 is TGTGCCAGCAGCCTCGGTCCGAGACAGGGGGTTAATGAAAAACTGTTTTTT. This sequence encodes CASSLGPRQGVNEKLFF.

The chain is built from TRBV5-1 and TRBJ1-2; TRBD1 aligns across 11 bases. J gave up 9 bases and V 4 bases, and 11 bases lay outside the gene matches. From germline, CDR1 is SGHRS and CDR2 YFSETQ. The CDR3 totals 15 residues. CDR3 sequence: CASSARTGGLWSYTF. CDR3 nucleotides: TGCGCCAGCAGCGCCCGGACAGGGGGCTTGTGGAGCTACACCTTC. The full variable domain, rest sourced from reference TRBV5-1 and TRBJ1-2, is KAGVTQTPRYLIKTRGQQVTLSCSPISGHRSVSWYQQTPGQGLQFLFEYFSETQRNKGNFPGRFSGRQFSNSRSEMNVSTLELGDSALYLCASSARTGGLWSYTFGSGTRLTVV.

This chain links TRBV5-4 with TRBJ2-5; 7 nucleotides line up with TRBD2. Germline loops: CDR1 SGHNT, CDR2 YYREEE (reference sequence). This CDR3 has 15 residues. V lost 3 bases and J lost 2; bases outside the gene matches: 7. The CDR3 sequence: CASSWVGRNQETQYF. Written as DNA, the CDR3 is TGTGCCAGCAGCTGGGTCGGGAGGAATCAAGAGACCCAGTACTTC.

This clone came up a few times. V gene TRBV29-1 combines with J gene TRBJ1-1; possible D gene TRBD1, 5 bases. The CDR3 length is 15 residues. Trimming took 4 bases from V and 0 from J, leaving 15 bases between them. Germline CDR1 reads SQVTM; CDR2 reads ANQGSEA. In DNA form, the CDR3 reads TGCAGCGTTGGGGGCCAGGGTTGGATGAACACTGAAGCTTTCTTT. This gives the protein CSVGGQGWMNTEAFF.

The chain links TRBV5-1 to TRBJ2-7; weak D call: TRBD2 (5 bases). Germline CDR1 is SGHRS and CDR2 is YFSETQ. CDR3 length: 13 residues. V was trimmed by 4 bases and J by 6 bases, leaving 14 bases between them. The CDR3 is CASSPGGLGEQYF. CDR3 nucleotides: TGCGCCAGCAGCCCCGGCGGACTCGGCGAGCAGTACTTC. The whole variable domain, filled in from reference TRBV5-1 and TRBJ2-7, reads KAGVTQTPRYLIKTRGQQVTLSCSPISGHRSVSWYQQTPGQGLQFLFEYFSETQRNKGNFPGRFSGRQFSNSRSEMNVSTLELGDSALYLCASSPGGLGEQYFGPGTRLTVT.

The gene calls are TRBV14 and TRBJ1-2; D gene ambiguous. The length of the CDR3 is 15 residues. Germline V gene data show CDR1 as SGHDN and CDR2 as FVKESK. Trimming stripped 0 bases from V and 6 bases from J, with 14 bases between. The CDR3 region has the DNA TGTGCCAGCAGCCAAGATCTATCCTGGAGGCATGGCTACACCTTC. Amino acid sequence: CASSQDLSWRHGYTF.

The J gene is TRBJ2-1, the V gene TRBV28; possibly TRBD2 for D (6 bases). This CDR3 spans 14 amino acids. V was pared by 5 bases and J by 10 bases, with 18 bases between. CDR1 is MDHEN, CDR2 SYDVKM, per germline. The CDR3 coding sequence is TGTGCCAGCAGTCCCGGACGGGGGTATACCGAGCAGTTCTTC. Translation: CASSPGRGYTEQFF.

The CDR3 DNA sequence: TGTGCCAGCAGTGCGGGACGAGATACGCAGTATTTT. Its translation: CASSAGRDTQYF. The V gene is TRBV2, the J gene TRBJ2-3; D may match TRBD1 or TRBD2 (5 bases each). Between the trimmed V and J ends, which lost 4 bases and 5 bases, there was a span of 7 bases. CDR3 size: 12 residues. Germline V gene lookup returns CDR1 SNHLY and CDR2 FYNNEI.